Shown below are 16 T cell receptor beta chains from a single sample sequenced in a study of blood T cell repertoires in COVID-19. Data came from immunoSEQ multiplex PCR; TCRdb stores just in-frame clones and leaves some out. The sample contains more than 150,000 clones, around 87% of which appear only once. The sequenced material came from peripheral blood. The receptors were sampled from a woman between 65 and 79 years old with COVID-19, enrolled during active disease.

The chain has TRBV28 and TRBJ2-1, with TRBD1 matching over 7 bases. Germline V gene data show CDR1 as MDHEN and CDR2 as SYDVKM. The CDR3 contains 17 residues. J gave up 7 bases and V 2 bases, and 14 bases lay outside the gene matches. The CDR3 DNA is TGTGCCAGCAGTTTACCTTACGGGACAGCCCCTCGGAATGAGCAGTTCTTC. It translates to CASSLPYGTAPRNEQFF.

This sequence joins TRBV9 and TRBJ1-2, with D possibly being TRBD1 (5 bases). CDR1 is SGDLS and CDR2 is YYNGEE in the germline V gene. The V end lost 7 bases, the J end lost 1 base, and 5 bases lay between the germline ends. The CDR3 is 11 residues long. CDR3: CASGHNYGYTF. The DNA for the CDR3 is TGTGCCAGCGGACATAACTATGGCTACACCTTC.

This chain connects TRBV27 to TRBJ1-2; 10 bases are shared with TRBD1. V was pared by 5 bases and J by 5 bases, with 11 bases of the junction left unmatched. Germline CDR1 and CDR2: MNHEY and SMNVEV (reference sequence). This CDR3 region has 16 residues. The CDR3 DNA sequence: TGTGCCAGCAGTGCAAGGACAGGGGGAGGAATATATGGCTACACCTTC. Protein: CASSARTGGGIYGYTF.

This chain joins TRBV19 and TRBJ1-5, with D tentatively TRBD1 (6 bases). Trimming shortened V by 2 bases and J by 5 bases, and 16 bases separated the two germline ends. The germline gives CDR1 LNHDA, CDR2 SQIVND (reference sequence). This CDR3 is 16 amino acids long. CDR3 nucleotides: TGTGCCAGTAGTATACAGGGGCACAGCCCTTATCAGCCCCAGCATTTT. Amino acids: CASSIQGHSPYQPQHF.

V gene TRBV3-1 (or the pseudogene TRBV3-2) combines with J gene TRBJ2-5; 11 bases line up with TRBD2. Unmatched junction bases numbered 4, after V lost 4 bases and J lost 0 bases. Germline V gene sequence: CDR1 LGHDT, CDR2 YNNKEL (reference sequence). This CDR3 has 16 residues. CDR3 sequence reads: CASSPPGLADQETQYF. CDR3 nucleotides: TGTGCCAGCAGCCCACCGGGACTAGCGGACCAAGAGACCCAGTACTTC.

The V gene is TRBV5-1, the J gene TRBJ1-5; 9 bases fit TRBD1. Trimming took 0 bases from V and 7 from J; bases not matched to a gene: 5. Germline CDR1 and CDR2: SGHRS and YFSETQ. CDR3 length: 15 amino acids. The CDR3 sequence: CASSLAGQGEQPQHF. The CDR3 DNA is TGCGCCAGCAGCTTGGCGGGACAGGGCGAACAGCCCCAGCATTTT.

The rearrangement joins TRBV18 to TRBJ1-1; no reliable D call. The CDR3 loop spans 14 amino acids. Germline V CDR1 and CDR2: KGHSH, LQKENI. V gave up 0 bases and J gave up 5 bases, with 10 bases separating them. CDR3 coding DNA: TGTGCCAGCTCACCACCGAATACGGGGACTGAAGCTTTCTTT. This gives the protein CASSPPNTGTEAFF.

This chain uses TRBV18 with TRBJ2-1; a weak D match, TRBD2 (7 bases). From germline, CDR1 is KGHSH and CDR2 LQKENI. The CDR3 loop spans 13 amino acids. The ends were cut back, 3 bases at V and 6 bases at J, with 9 bases in the middle. This CDR3 reads CASSPGGGNEQFF. The DNA of the CDR3 is TGTGCCAGCTCACCGGGAGGGGGCAATGAGCAGTTCTTC.

The J gene is TRBJ1-2, the V gene TRBV6-1, with TRBD1 as a possible D gene (6 bases). CDR1 and CDR2 (germline): MNHNS, SASEGT. V lost 2 bases and J lost 7, with 14 bases in between. This CDR3 spans 14 amino acids. CDR3 loop: CASSERGTSFGYTF. The CDR3 nucleotides are TGTGCCAGCAGTGAACGTGGGACAAGCTTTGGCTACACCTTC.

Only a few counts were recorded for this clone. This CDR3 is CATQGSYNSPLHF. CDR3 bases: TGTGCCACCCAGGGTTCCTATAATTCACCCCTCCACTTT. The chain is built from TRBV12-3 or TRBV12-4 and TRBJ1-6; tentatively, D is TRBD1 (5 bases). The V and J ends lost 10 bases and 1 base respectively, with 8 bases between them. This CDR3 region has 13 residues.

The chain couples TRBV7-9 to TRBJ1-4; 7 bases are a match to TRBD1. V gave up 5 bases and J gave up 6 bases; unmatched junction bases: 6. CDR3 length: 14 residues. The germline CDR1 and CDR2 sequences are SEHNR and FQNEAQ (reference sequence). CDR3 loop: CASSLRGRHEKLFF. The CDR3 DNA follows: TGTGCCAGCAGCCTTAGGGGGCGCCATGAAAAACTGTTTTTT. Using reference TRBV7-9 and TRBJ1-4 for the parts outside the CDR3, the full variable domain is DTGVSQNPRHKITKRGQNVTFRCDPISEHNRLYWYRQTLGQGPEFLTYFQNEAQLEKSRLLSDRFSAERPKGSFSTLEIQRTEQGDSAMYLCASSLRGRHEKLFFGSGTQLSVL.

This chain connects TRBV30 to TRBJ1-1; D unresolved. Per the germline V gene, CDR1 is GTSNPN and CDR2 is SVGIG (reference sequence). This CDR3 is 16 amino acids long. V was shortened by 0 bases and J by 0 bases, with 14 bases between the two germline ends. The CDR3 loop is CAWSVRGGQMNTEAFF. The DNA for the CDR3 is TGTGCCTGGAGTGTACGGGGAGGGCAAATGAACACTGAAGCTTTCTTT.

The chain employs TRBV28 and TRBJ2-7; D possibly corresponds to TRBD2 (6 bases). This CDR3 has 15 residues. CDR1 MDHEN and CDR2 SYDVKM come from the germline V gene. Trimming removed 7 bases at V and 0 bases at J, with 16 bases between. Written as DNA, the CDR3 is TGTGCCAGCACCTTTGACGGGACTCCCTCCTACGAGCAGTACTTC. It encodes CASTFDGTPSYEQYF.

This rearrangement joins TRBV25-1 to TRBJ1-3; 8 bases line up with TRBD1. This CDR3 has 16 residues. V lost 3 bases and J lost 2; bases outside the gene matches: 6. Germline values: CDR1 MGHDK, CDR2 SYGVNS. The DNA for the CDR3 is TGTGCCAGCAGTGATTACGGACAGGGAGCTGGAAACACCATATATTTT. Translating it yields CASSDYGQGAGNTIYF.

The V call is TRBV11-3, the J call TRBJ2-2; 9 nucleotides agree with TRBD1. The CDR3 loop spans 16 amino acids. CDR1 and CDR2 from the germline V gene are SGHNT and YENEEA. After removal of 6 bases from V and 1 base from J, the junction contained 6 bases not matched to a gene. CDR3 protein: CASSPTGGRNTGELFF. The CDR3, as DNA: TGTGCCAGCAGTCCTACAGGGGGCAGGAACACCGGGGAGCTGTTTTTT.

This clone was found once. This chain joins TRBV28 and TRBJ2-2; TRBD1 matches at 9 bases. Trimming cost V 8 bases and J 7 bases; bases outside gene matches: 8. The germline CDR1 and CDR2 sequences are MDHEN and SYDVKM. The CDR3 sequence is 14 residues long. The CDR3 protein is CASLYRGRDGELFF. CDR3 bases: TGTGCCAGCCTTTACAGGGGGCGCGACGGGGAGCTGTTTTTT.